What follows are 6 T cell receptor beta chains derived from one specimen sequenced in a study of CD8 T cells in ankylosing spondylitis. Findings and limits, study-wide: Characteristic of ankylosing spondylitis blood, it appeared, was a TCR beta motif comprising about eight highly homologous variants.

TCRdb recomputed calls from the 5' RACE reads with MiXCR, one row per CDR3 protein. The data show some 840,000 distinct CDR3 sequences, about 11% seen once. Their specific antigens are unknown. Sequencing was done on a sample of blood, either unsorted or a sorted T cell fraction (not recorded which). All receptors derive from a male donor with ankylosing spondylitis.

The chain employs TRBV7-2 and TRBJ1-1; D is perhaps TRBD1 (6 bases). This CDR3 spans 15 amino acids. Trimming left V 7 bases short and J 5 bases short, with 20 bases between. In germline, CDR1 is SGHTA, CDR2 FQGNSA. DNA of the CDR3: TGTGCCAGCACCCCACTAAGTGGGGGCGGAACTGAAGCTTTCTTT. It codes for CASTPLSGGGTEAFF.

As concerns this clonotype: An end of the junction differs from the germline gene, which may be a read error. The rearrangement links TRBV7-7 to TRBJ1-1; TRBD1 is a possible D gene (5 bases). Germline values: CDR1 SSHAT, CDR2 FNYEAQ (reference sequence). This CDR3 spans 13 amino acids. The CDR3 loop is CASSQGPDTEAFF. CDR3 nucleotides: TGTGCTAGCAGTCAGGGACCGGACACTGAAGCTTTCTTT.

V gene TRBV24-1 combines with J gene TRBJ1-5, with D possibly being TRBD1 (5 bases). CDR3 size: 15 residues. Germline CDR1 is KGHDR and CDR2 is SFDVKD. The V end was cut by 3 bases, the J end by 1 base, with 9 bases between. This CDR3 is CATSDGGDSNQPQHF. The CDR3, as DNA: TGTGCCACCAGTGATGGAGGGGACAGCAATCAGCCCCAGCATTTT.

The CDR3 spells CSARDRKTDTQYF. The CDR3 DNA is TGCAGTGCTAGGGACAGAAAGACAGATACGCAGTATTTT. V is TRBV20-1 and J is TRBJ2-3; D may be TRBD1 (6 bases). The germline V and J ends were trimmed by 3 bases and 3 bases, with 10 bases remaining between them. CDR1 is DFQATT and CDR2 is SNEGSKA in the germline V gene (reference sequence). The CDR3 sequence is 13 residues long.

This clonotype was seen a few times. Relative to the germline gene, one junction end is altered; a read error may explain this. The CDR3 region has the DNA TGCGCCAGCAGATTGGGGCGAGGGGCCAACGTCCTGACTTTC. Its protein product is CASRLGRGANVLTF. This sequence joins TRBV5-1 and TRBJ2-6, with a possible D match to TRBD1 (5 bases). Germline V gene lookup returns CDR1 SGHRS and CDR2 YFSETQ. The CDR3 is 14 residues long.

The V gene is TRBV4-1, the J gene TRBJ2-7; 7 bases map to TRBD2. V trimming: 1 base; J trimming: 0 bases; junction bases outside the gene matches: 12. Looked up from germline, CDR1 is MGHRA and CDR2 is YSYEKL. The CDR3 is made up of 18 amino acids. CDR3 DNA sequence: TGCGCCAGCAGCCAAGTACGTTTCCGCGGGAGCGCCTCCTACGAGCAGTACTTC. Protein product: CASSQVRFRGSASYEQYF.